This paragraph covers one TCR beta chain sequence. The antigen is unknown. This record comes from a study of monozygotic twins with inflammatory bowel disease. This CDR3 is 16 amino acids long. Germline V gene lookup returns CDR1 LNHDA and CDR2 SQIVND (reference sequence). Study observations and caveats: Inverse Simpson values showed less TCRbeta diversity in IBD patients than in their healthy co-twins.

Molecular identifiers with 6-nucleotide sample barcodes were added during cDNA synthesis via template switching. Each of TCRalpha and TCRbeta cDNA went through two nested PCRs, lasting 16 and 9 cycles. For each CDR3 protein, TCRdb gives one entry from its re-call of the 5' RACE reads, without DNA. This sample contains a few hundred thousand distinct CDR3 sequences. The sample consisted of blood. The TCR originated in a human donor with ulcerative colitis or Crohn's disease, or a healthy co-twin of an affected twin (not recorded which). The V call is TRBV19, the J call TRBJ2-2; checking the TCRdb D call of TRBD1 is not possible without DNA. The CDR3 loop reads CASSITGIANTGELFF. Full variable domain (rest looked up from reference TRBV19 and TRBJ2-2): DGGITQSPKYLFRKEGQNVTLSCEQNLNHDAMYWYRQDPGQGLRLIYYSQIVNDFQKGDIAEGYSVSREKKESFPLTVTSAQKNPTAFYLCASSITGIANTGELFFGEGSRLTVL.